This T cell receptor beta chain was sequenced in a study of T cells in Graves' hyperthyroidism and ophthalmopathy. Only a few counts were recorded for this clonotype. V dropped 6 bases and J dropped 4 bases, with 15 bases sitting between them. Germline V gene lookup returns CDR1 DFQATT and CDR2 SNEGSKA (reference sequence). The CDR3 consists of 13 residues. TCR beta CDR3 regions were amplified from RNA transcripts. Initially, a first-round RT-PCR of the TCR CDR3 employed the HTBI primer set. MiXCR, run by TCRdb on the multiplex PCR reads, gives a single entry per CDR3 protein. The sample includes about 210,000 distinct CDR3 sequences, about 15% of them seen just once.

V gene TRBV20-1 combines with J gene TRBJ1-2, with a possible D match to TRBD1 (5 bases). The sequence derives from a man between 50 and 59 years old with Graves' hyperthyroidism. The sample taken for sequencing was blood. For the CDR3, the DNA is TGCAGTGCCCGTGAGGCGGGGGGCTATGGCTACACCTTC. Protein product: CSAREAGGYGYTF.